The following is a TCR beta chain sequence with its context. Here immunoSEQ multiplex PCR was the method, and the copy in TCRdb shows in-frame clones only, minus some. The sample has a few hundred thousand clones, 80% to 90% seen once. These data belong to a study of blood T cell repertoires in COVID-19. Study at large: The cDNA or gDNA used as material had been derived from T cells, B-cell-depleted T cells, or PBMCs.

The CDR3 is 12 residues long. V lost 5 bases and J 4 bases, leaving 5 bases between the germline ends. Germline CDR1 is LNHDA and CDR2 is SQIVND (reference sequence). The study recruited people aged 18 to 89 years across about two dozen US areas. The chain recombines TRBV19 with TRBJ1-4; no clear D. The clonotype comes from a woman aged 40-49 years with acute COVID-19. What was sequenced was PBMCs or T cells enriched from blood (not recorded which). CDR3 nucleotide sequence: TGTGCCAGTAGTCCTTATAATGAAAAACTGTTTTTT. This translates into CASSPYNEKLFF.